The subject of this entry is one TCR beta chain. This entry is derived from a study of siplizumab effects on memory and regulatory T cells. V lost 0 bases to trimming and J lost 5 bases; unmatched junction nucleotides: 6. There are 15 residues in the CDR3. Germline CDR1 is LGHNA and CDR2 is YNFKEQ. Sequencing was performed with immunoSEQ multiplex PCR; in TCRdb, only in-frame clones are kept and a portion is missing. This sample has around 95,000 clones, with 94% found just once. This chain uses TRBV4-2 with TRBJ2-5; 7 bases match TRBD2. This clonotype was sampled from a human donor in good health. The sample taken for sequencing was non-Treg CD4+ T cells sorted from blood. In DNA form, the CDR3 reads TGTGCCAGCAGCCAAGATTTTGGGAGGGTCGAGACCCAGTACTTC. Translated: CASSQDFGRVETQYF.